The clone carrying this TCR beta chain appeared a few times. Its specificity is unknown. The CDR3 is made up of 16 amino acids. Germline CDR1 is MNHEY and CDR2 is SVGAGI. Trimming pared 4 bases from V and 2 bases from J, leaving 14 bases between. The sample originates from a study of T-cell reconstitution after alpha-beta-depleted transplantation in children. Findings and caveats of the study: Newly produced T cells mostly provided counts and TCRbeta diversity after one year, as hyperexpanded clones declined. Several hundred expanded graft clones reportedly gave rise to the alpha-beta T cells present about two months after transplant.

The TCRbeta library incorporated unique molecular identifiers. In TCRdb, the PCR reads were re-called with MiXCR into one record per CDR3 protein. Among fewer than 550,000 distinct CDR3 sequences, about 10% were seen once, and the ten largest hold 12% to 15%. V is TRBV6-5 and J is TRBJ1-4; unclear D gene. This specimen consisted of PBMCs, mostly from graft donor cells, obtained 180 days after TCRalphabeta/CD19-depleted stem cell transplant. The clonotype comes from a female patient aged 2 to 10 who had a stem cell transplant for aplastic anemia, so the T cells may come from the graft donor. The CDR3 region has the DNA TGTGCCAGCAGTTCCCGTAGGATCACGACTAATGAAAAACTGTTTTTT. This gives the protein CASSSRRITTNEKLFF.